Listed below are T cell receptor beta chains from one sample, sequenced in a study of cytomegalovirus exposure and HLA in healthy donors. Measured with immunoSEQ multiplex PCR; TCRdb has only the in-frame clones, and not every one. The sample has around 95,000 clones; about four fifths are singletons. The material sequenced was PBMCs. The receptors were gathered from a female donor in good health and CMV-seropositive. The CDR3 runs from the conserved cysteine through the conserved F or W. D genes are given only for firm matches. Clone size, where shown, is once, few, many, or a class for clones that have expanded.

J,size,V,D,CDR3,DNA
TRBJ1-5,.,TRBV13,.,CASSSGNQPQHF,TGTGCCAGCAGCTCGGGAAATCAGCCCCAGCATTTT
TRBJ1-5,few,TRBV18,TRBD1,CASSPLPGQGGNQPQHF,TGTGCCAGCTCACCACTCCCGGGACAGGGGGGAAATCAGCCCCAGCATTTT
TRBJ2-4,.,TRBV6-5,.,CASSPSRAKNIQYF,TGTGCCAGCAGTCCCTCCAGAGCCAAAAACATTCAGTACTTC
TRBJ1-4,.,TRBV5-1,.,CASSFGGFDEKLFF,TGCGCCAGCAGCTTTGGAGGGTTCGATGAAAAACTGTTTTTT
TRBJ1-5,.,TRBV5-1,TRBD1,CASSLTGAHNQPQHF,TGCGCCAGCAGCTTGACAGGGGCACACAATCAGCCCCAGCATTTT
TRBJ2-5,.,TRBV5-8,TRBD1,CASSFPGGETQYF,TGTGCCAGCAGCTTCCCAGGGGGCGAGACCCAGTACTTC
TRBJ2-1,.,TRBV29-1,TRBD2,CSFRGTSALEQFF,TGCAGCTTTAGGGGGACTAGCGCATTAGAGCAGTTCTTC
TRBJ2-3,.,TRBV4-2,.,CASSQGEGLTDTQYF,TGTGCCAGCAGCCAAGGCGAGGGCCTCACAGATACGCAGTATTTT
TRBJ2-1,.,TRBV7-9,TRBD2,CASSFHGGAVTNEQFF,TGTGCCAGCAGCTTTCACGGGGGGGCCGTTACCAATGAGCAGTTCTTC
TRBJ1-4,few,TRBV9,.,CASSVMDSLNEKLFF,TGTGCCAGCAGCGTAATGGACAGCTTAAATGAAAAACTGTTTTTT
TRBJ2-2,.,TRBV5-5,TRBD1,CASSLSPQAGTDKGELFF,TGTGCCAGCAGCTTGTCCCCGCAAGCCGGGACAGACAAGGGGGAGCTGTTTTTT
TRBJ2-7,.,TRBV11-2,.,CASSLELTYEQYF,TGTGCCAGCAGCTTAGAGTTAACCTACGAGCAGTACTTC
TRBJ1-1,.,TRBV30,.,CAWSHGRVATEAFF,TGTGCCTGGAGTCACGGCAGGGTGGCGACTGAAGCTTTCTTT
TRBJ2-5,.,TRBV5-1,TRBD2,CASSLAGLAGGRETQYF,TGCGCCAGCAGCTTGGCGGGACTAGCGGGGGGGCGTGAGACCCAGTACTTC
TRBJ1-5,.,TRBV29-1,TRBD1,CSVEVGQGVNQPQHF,TGCAGCGTTGAAGTGGGGCAGGGGGTCAATCAGCCCCAGCATTTT
TRBJ2-3,.,TRBV15,.,CATSVADLTDTQYF,TGTGCCACCAGCGTAGCGGACCTCACAGATACGCAGTATTTT
TRBJ1-2,few,TRBV5-1,TRBD1,CASSRTGGGYTF,TGCGCCAGCAGCAGGACAGGTGGTGGCTACACCTTC
TRBJ1-2,.,TRBV6-1,.,CASSPRYGYTF,TGTGCCAGCAGTCCCAGGTATGGCTACACCTTC
TRBJ2-5,.,TRBV28,.,CASRGDWGGPRTRAGTQYF,TGTGCCAGCAGGGGCGATTGGGGGGGGCCCCGCACTAGAGCAGGAACCCAGTACTTC
TRBJ2-5,.,TRBV27,TRBD2,CASSFGLAVGTQYF,TGTGCCAGCAGCTTCGGGCTAGCGGTTGGGACCCAGTACTTC
TRBJ1-1,.,TRBV27,.,CASSFWGREAFF,TGTGCCAGCAGTTTCTGGGGCAGGGAAGCTTTCTTT
TRBJ1-4,.,TRBV2,.,CASIPATNEKLFF,TGTGCCAGCATTCCCGCAACTAATGAAAAACTGTTTTTT
TRBJ2-7,.,TRBV29-1,TRBD1,CSVEGGTDPSYEQYF,TGCAGCGTTGAAGGAGGGACAGACCCCTCCTACGAGCAGTACTTC
TRBJ2-1,once,TRBV11-3,.,CASSLVVARSSYNEQFF,TGTGCCAGCAGCTTAGTGGTAGCGAGAAGCTCCTACAATGAGCAGTTCTTC
TRBJ2-1,.,TRBV1,.,CTSSHGTSGRSSYNEQFF,TGCACCAGCAGCCACGGGACTAGCGGTAGGAGCTCCTACAATGAGCAGTTCTTC
TRBJ2-1,.,TRBV19,TRBD2,CASSIVTSGLNEQFF,TGTGCCAGTAGTATTGTGACTAGCGGCCTCAATGAGCAGTTCTTC
TRBJ2-3,.,TRBV2,TRBD2,CASSEALWGGADTQYF,TGTGCCAGCAGTGAAGCGCTTTGGGGGGGTGCAGATACGCAGTATTTT
TRBJ2-2,.,TRBV4-2,.,CASSQAGGLNTGELFF,TGTGCCAGCAGCCAAGCGGGGGGCTTAAACACCGGGGAGCTGTTTTTT
TRBJ2-1,.,TRBV19,TRBD2,CASSTSGREELINEQFF,TGTGCCAGTAGTACCAGCGGACGGGAGGAGTTGATCAATGAGCAGTTCTTC
TRBJ1-1,few,TRBV5-1,.,CASSLGPENTEAFF,TGCGCCAGCAGCTTGGGTCCAGAGAACACTGAAGCTTTCTTT
TRBJ2-2,.,TRBV4-2,.,CASSQESPGDTGELFF,TGTGCCAGCAGCCAAGAAAGTCCAGGGGACACCGGGGAGCTGTTTTTT
TRBJ1-4,.,TRBV19,TRBD1,CASRSGTGGKTNEKLFF,TGTGCCAGTAGGAGCGGGACAGGGGGCAAAACTAATGAAAAACTGTTTTTT
TRBJ1-5,.,TRBV2,.,CASTTGLNQPQHF,TGTGCCAGCACGACAGGTCTCAATCAGCCCCAGCATTTT
TRBJ1-1,.,TRBV18,.,CASSPPGATEAFF,TGTGCCAGCTCACCACCGGGGGCGACTGAAGCTTTCTTT
TRBJ2-3,.,TRBV7-6,TRBD1,CASSPRPGTGGWTDTQYF,TGTGCCAGCAGCCCCCGACCCGGGACAGGGGGCTGGACAGATACGCAGTATTTT
TRBJ2-1,.,TRBV5-4,TRBD2,CASSPGLAGGYNEQFF,TGTGCCAGCAGCCCTGGACTAGCGGGCGGATACAATGAGCAGTTCTTC
TRBJ2-7,.,TRBV2,.,CASTEGGLLAYEQYF,TGTGCCAGCACCGAAGGTGGACTCCTAGCCTACGAGCAGTACTTC
TRBJ2-3,.,TRBV4-1,TRBD2,CASSQAPGLAGGRVEDTQYF,TGCGCCAGCAGCCAAGCTCCGGGACTAGCGGGGGGGCGGGTGGAAGATACGCAGTATTTT
TRBJ2-3,.,TRBV28,.,CASSTGDTQYF,TGTGCCAGCAGCACAGGCGATACGCAGTATTTT
TRBJ2-6,.,TRBV7-9,TRBD2,CASIRGGETGANVLTF,TGTGCCAGCATCCGGGGAGGGGAAACTGGGGCCAACGTCCTGACTTTC
TRBJ2-7,.,TRBV2,.,CASSELRGQYF,TGTGCCAGCAGTGAACTTCGCGGCCAGTACTTC
TRBJ2-1,.,TRBV4-1,.,CASSQATGLRTYNEQFF,TGCGCCAGCAGCCAAGCAACAGGGTTGAGAACCTACAATGAGCAGTTCTTC
TRBJ2-3,few,TRBV19,.,CASSSGKGTQYF,TGTGCCAGTAGTAGCGGGAAAGGGACGCAGTATTTT
TRBJ2-2,few,TRBV7-6,TRBD2,CASSANKRASGGHNTGELFF,TGTGCCAGCAGCGCGAACAAAAGGGCTAGCGGGGGACACAACACCGGGGAGCTGTTTTTT
TRBJ2-4,.,TRBV9,.,CASSVGVSRAENIQYF,TGTGCCAGCAGCGTAGGAGTCTCGAGGGCGGAAAACATTCAGTACTTC
TRBJ2-7,once,TRBV5-1,.,CASSLGVEWVGYEQYF,TGCGCCAGCAGCCTCGGGGTGGAGTGGGTCGGCTACGAGCAGTACTTC
TRBJ1-3,.,TRBV28,TRBD1,CASRDSGGDSGNTIYF,TGTGCCAGCAGGGACTCAGGGGGCGACTCTGGAAACACCATATATTTT
TRBJ1-2,.,TRBV30,TRBD1,CAWSTGTGGYGYTF,TGTGCCTGGAGTACCGGGACAGGAGGGTATGGCTACACCTTC
TRBJ2-7,.,TRBV6-6,.,CPSSRRTLTIYEQYF,TGTCCCAGCAGTCGGCGGACACTAACGATCTACGAGCAGTACTTC
TRBJ2-5,.,TRBV5-1,TRBD2,CASSLGLAGGSQETQYF,TGCGCCAGCAGCTTGGGACTAGCGGGAGGGAGTCAAGAGACCCAGTACTTC
TRBJ2-7,.,TRBV11-2,.,CASSLYGGSYEQYF,TGTGCCAGCAGCTTATACGGGGGCTCCTACGAGCAGTACTTC
TRBJ1-4,.,TRBV14,TRBD1,CASSQDRGGDEKLFF,TGTGCCAGCAGCCAAGATCGAGGGGGCGATGAAAAACTGTTTTTT
TRBJ1-3,.,TRBV15,.,CATSRDLATGNTIYF,TGTGCCACCAGCAGAGATCTGGCAACTGGAAACACCATATATTTT
TRBJ1-5,.,TRBV15,TRBD1,CATTDRGSNQPQHF,TGTGCCACGACCGACAGGGGAAGCAATCAGCCCCAGCATTTT
TRBJ1-1,.,TRBV12-5,.,CASGLATVNTEAFF,TGTGCTAGTGGTTTGGCGACAGTAAACACTGAAGCTTTCTTT
TRBJ1-2,.,TRBV7-9,.,CASSLGLNYGYTF,TGTGCCAGCAGCCTGGGACTGAACTATGGCTACACCTTC
TRBJ2-3,.,TRBV5-1,TRBD2,CASSGGLAGTRDTQYF,TGCGCCAGCAGTGGTGGGCTAGCGGGGACAAGGGATACGCAGTATTTT
TRBJ2-7,.,TRBV11-2,TRBD2,CASSLVAGWNEQYF,TGTGCCAGCAGCTTAGTAGCGGGATGGAACGAGCAGTACTTC